This TCR beta chain originates from a study of T cell responses to AZD1222 COVID-19 vaccine (dated by TCRdb to 2020 to 2022). Regarding the research as a whole: A total of roughly 240 trial participants underwent TCR sequencing, of whom some 210 received two doses of AZD1222 and some 25 received two doses of the MenACWY control vaccine. Trial participants were enrolled by age into subgroups of 18-55, 56-69 and 70-plus years, and around 150, 28 and 57 TCR-sequenced participants, respectively, were included in these subgroups. What the study reported, not specific to this receptor: Nearly half of unique spike-specific TCRs reportedly recognized epitopes outside regions mutated in the B.1.351 and B.1.1.7 variants. Vaccine-associated CD4 TCRs spanned the whole spike protein, with dominant responses in regions 160-218 and 743-854. Because no day 14 peak-response samples were available, repertoires were characterized only after the peak T cell response. Conclusions about previously exposed vaccinees are limited, since just six AZD1222 recipients were seropositive for SARS-CoV-2 at baseline. The 56-69-year group was small, and its depth increase did not reach significance, likely because of low power. After two AZD1222 doses, spike-specific TCR breadth and depth were significantly higher than at day 0 and than in MenACWY recipients. Most participants were white British and females outnumbered males, and the authors suggested that clonal diversity may have been underestimated.

What the time point label conveys for this sample: baseline before first vaccination. The treatment or condition label, as the study defines it: meningococcal conjugate vaccine given as trial control. Vaccinee samples came from UK trials COV001 and COV002, including a single-blind randomized controlled phase 2/3 trial of AZD1222 (ChAdOx1 nCoV-19) in healthy adults. For TCRbeta chain sequencing, PBMC samples from trial participants were taken at day 0 and at day 28 after the second dose. The CDR3 regions of human TCRbeta chains were subjected to immunosequencing. In the original analysis: TCRs in the repertoires were compared against a reference library of SARS-CoV-2-specific TCRs that had been generated with the MIRA antigen-specificity platform. Breadth was defined as the fraction of unique TCRs that were SARS-CoV-2-associated. Depth was defined as the fraction of total T cells that were SARS-CoV-2-associated. Using the MIRA data, every spike-specific TCR was mapped to the spike region that the TCR reacted to and assigned to either a CD4 or a CD8 class. Log10-transformed breadth and depth values were compared by one-way ANOVA with Sidak's multiple comparisons tests. Here the immuneACCESS table is served through TCRdb, limited to in-frame sequences with V and J called. Missing clones are a known gap in these copies; in checked studies unresolved V genes cover under half, and the rest lacks a known reason. D and trimming were read from the DNA, whereas the V and J calls and clone size are those reported in that table. The sample table lists about 130,000 clones, about 92% of them with a count of one. The ten largest make up nearly 4.5% of the sample.

The CDR3 numbers 14 residues from cysteine through phenylalanine. Only the CDR3 DNA stays, 42 bases, in frame from base 1. CDR1 SGHNT and CDR2 YYREEE are derived from the germline V gene (reference sequence). V is pared back by 0 bases and J by 5 bases, with 11 bases lying between the germline termini. About this clone: Its antigen specificity is not known. Per-nucleotide qualities are absent, and no much larger clonotype sits a single base away.

The origin of this receptor is an adult in good health. The material was peripheral blood, obtained on day 0 of MenACWY control vaccination. The rearranged chain carries TRBV5-4 and TRBJ2-5, with the D segment identity uncertain. At the DNA level, the sequence is TGTGCCAGCAGCTTGGCCAAACAGTGGGAGACCCAGTACTTC. This is translated as CASSLAKQWETQYF.